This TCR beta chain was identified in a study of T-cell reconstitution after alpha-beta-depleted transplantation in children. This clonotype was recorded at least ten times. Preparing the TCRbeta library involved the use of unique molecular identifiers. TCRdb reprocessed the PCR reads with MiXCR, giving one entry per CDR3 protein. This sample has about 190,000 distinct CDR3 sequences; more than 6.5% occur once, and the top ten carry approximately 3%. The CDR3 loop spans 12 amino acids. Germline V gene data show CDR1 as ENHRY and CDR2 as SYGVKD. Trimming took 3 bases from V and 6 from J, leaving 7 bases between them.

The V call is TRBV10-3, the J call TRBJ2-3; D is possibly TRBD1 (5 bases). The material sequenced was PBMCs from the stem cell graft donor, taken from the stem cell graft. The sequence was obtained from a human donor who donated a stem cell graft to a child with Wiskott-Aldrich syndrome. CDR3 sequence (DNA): TGTGCCATCAGTGAAAGACAGGATACGCAGTATTTT. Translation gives CAISERQDTQYF.